The 8 T cell receptor beta chains given below trace back to one sample, sequenced in a study of radiation and T cells in renal cell carcinoma. Time point denoted: baseline pretreatment blood. Sample treatment: 15 Gy SBRT to primary tumor, nephrectomy 4 weeks later. The protocol was immunoSEQ multiplex PCR, while the TCRdb copy is restricted to in-frame clones and leaves out a portion. The sample comprises tens of thousands of clones, over 70% of which are singletons, and about 7.1% rests with the top ten. The starting material was blood, obtained from a patient whose treatment included radiotherapy and nephrectomy. These receptors were collected from a man aged 55 to 69 with renal cell carcinoma.

The chain links TRBV6-6 to TRBJ2-7; the D is unclear. CDR3 length equals 16 residues. Germline-derived CDR1 and CDR2 are MNHNY and SVGAGI (reference sequence). The V and J ends lost 2 bases and 2 bases respectively, with 16 bases between them. The CDR3 sequence: CASSYTILGQPYEQYF. The CDR3, as DNA: TGTGCCAGCAGTTACACCATCCTGGGCCAGCCCTACGAGCAGTACTTC.

The chain couples TRBV29-1 to TRBJ2-3, with 11 bases fitting TRBD2. CDR3 length: 14 residues. CDR1 is SQVTM, CDR2 ANQGSEA, per germline. V dropped 4 bases and J dropped 2; count of bases not matched to a gene: 2. DNA for the CDR3: TGCAGCGTTGCACTAGCGGGAGCCACAGATACGCAGTATTTT. This encodes CSVALAGATDTQYF.

This chain joins TRBV7-6 and TRBJ2-5; D is perhaps TRBD2 (6 bases). The germline V gene encodes CDR1 SGHVS and CDR2 FNYEAQ. V was cut by 1 base and J by 2 bases, with 11 bases left in between. This CDR3 is 15 amino acids long. The CDR3 coding sequence is TGTGCCAGCAGCTTAGGTCGGGGGTTTCAAGAGACCCAGTACTTC. Encoded protein: CASSLGRGFQETQYF.

This chain joins TRBV19 and TRBJ2-2, with 7 bases identical to TRBD2. The germline gives CDR1 LNHDA, CDR2 SQIVND (reference sequence). The CDR3 sequence is 16 residues long. J lost 8 bases, V lost 0 bases, and 9 bases had no gene match. The CDR3: CASSIEWDLAGGELFF. CDR3 nucleotide sequence: TGTGCCAGTAGTATAGAGTGGGACTTAGCGGGTGGGGAGCTGTTTTTT.

This chain uses TRBV5-4 with TRBJ2-3; TRBD1 might be the D (5 bases). The CDR3 sequence is 16 residues long. The V gene's germline CDR1 is SGHNT and CDR2 YYREEE (reference sequence). V was trimmed by 4 bases and J by 2 bases, leaving 17 bases between them. CDR3 residues: CASSQGFYVDTDTQYF. The CDR3 nucleotides are TGTGCCAGCAGCCAGGGCTTTTACGTAGACACAGATACGCAGTATTTT. Drawing the rest from reference TRBV5-4 and TRBJ2-3, the complete variable domain is ETGVTQSPTHLIKTRGQQVTLRCSSQSGHNTVSWYQQALGQGPQFIFQYYREEENGRGNFPPRFSGLQFPNYSSELNVNALELDDSALYLCASSQGFYVDTDTQYFGPGTRLTVL.

This chain links TRBV30 with TRBJ1-3; D is uncertain. The CDR3 runs to 12 residues. Germline V gene lookup returns CDR1 GTSNPN and CDR2 SVGIG (reference sequence). The V end was cut by 8 bases, the J end by 2 bases, with 10 bases between. The CDR3 here is CAGERPGNTIYF. The CDR3 DNA reads as TGTGCCGGAGAAAGACCTGGAAACACCATATATTTT.

The J gene is TRBJ1-1, the V gene TRBV19; 8 bases map to TRBD1. The germline V gene encodes CDR1 LNHDA and CDR2 SQIVND (reference sequence). The J segment lost 0 bases and the V segment lost 6 bases, leaving 9 bases of the junction unmatched. The CDR3 covers 16 residues. The CDR3 DNA sequence: TGTGCCAGTAGCCCCGGGACAGGAATAATGAACACTGAAGCTTTCTTT. Translation: CASSPGTGIMNTEAFF.

V usage is TRBV5-6 and J usage is TRBJ1-2; D is undetermined. Trimming pared 6 bases from V and 1 base from J, leaving 13 bases between. The CDR3 covers 14 residues. CDR1 and CDR2 from the germline V gene are SGHDT and YYEEEE. CDR3 protein: CASTLEGGNYGYTF. Written as DNA, the CDR3 is TGTGCCAGCACCCTGGAGGGCGGTAACTATGGCTACACCTTC.